This T cell receptor beta chain was observed in a study of T cell repertoires in cytomegalovirus infection (dated by TCRdb to 2018 to 2020). For context, the study as a whole: Donor HLA type was relevant to the analysis, as public TCR beta signatures indicated carriage of CMV infection together with the matching HLA type. Study-wide conclusions, independent of this receptor: In both this cohort and an independent 352-donor cohort, the cumulative frequency of public TCR beta family members distinguished carriers of CMV infection plus the relevant HLA type. In the ex vivo response, HLA-C-restricted CMV-specific TCR beta clonotypes were dominant, and in two of eight donors the single most frequent clonotype came from this HLA-C-restricted group.

V loses 1 base, J loses 2 bases, and the germline ends lie 14 bases apart. In the germline V gene (reference sequence), CDR1 corresponds to SEHNR and CDR2 to FQNEAQ. The CDR3 starts with the cysteine, ends with the phenylalanine, and has 16 residues. Only the CDR3 DNA stays, 48 bases, in frame from base 1. Sequencing was carried out with an Illumina HiSeq 1500. TCRdb passed the public sequencing reads through fastp at Q25 and MiXCR, retaining productive beta sequences. Merged by CDR3 protein, the rows form single entries marked with the most common genes and DNA. This sample has roughly 760,000 distinct CDR3 sequences in its table, and about a third of those were observed once. Clones ranked in the top ten supply 2.5% to 3% of the sample. This clonotype was observed many times. The antigen it recognizes is unknown. Within one base of it there is no much larger clone, and no base qualities were kept.

The sequencing input was PBMCs. This TCR came from a human donor in good health (CMV status not recorded). Some clones in this sample may be carry-over from other donors' samples. The V and J segments used are TRBV7-9 and TRBJ1-1; the best D guess is TRBD1, with 6 bases matching. The DNA is as follows: TGTGCCAGCAGCTTAGATTGGGGGGGCCTAAACACTGAAGCTTTCTTT. This translates into CASSLDWGGLNTEAFF.